The 26 T cell receptor beta chains presented below share a single source sample, sequenced in a study of shared clonotypes between healthy human individuals. The protocol was immunoSEQ multiplex PCR, while the TCRdb copy is restricted to in-frame clones and leaves out a portion. The sample holds fewer than 600,000 clones, around 77% seen once. Input material: PBMCs. The receptors here all came from a middle-aged woman in good health. Some clones in this sample may be carry-over from other donors' samples.

About this clone itself: Given a far larger clone just one base away, this is likely a sequencing read error. No conserved phenylalanine or tryptophan is present at the end of the CDR3, so a read error is the likely explanation. DNA for the CDR3: TGTGCCAGCAGTCCGGCCGGTCAGCCCCAGCATCTT. Translating gives CASSPAGQPQHL. The chain recombines TRBV28 with TRBJ1-5; no firm D call. The CDR3 spans 12 residues. V lost 5 bases, J lost 6 bases, and 8 bases lay in between. CDR1 and CDR2 (germline): MDHEN, SYDVKM.

CDR3 region: CASRGLGSYEQYF. Here the CDR3 DNA reads TGCGCCAGCAGGGGACTAGGATCCTACGAGCAGTACTTC. The chain employs TRBV4-1 and TRBJ2-7; 8 bases line up with TRBD2. The V gene end was trimmed by 6 bases and the J gene end by 1 base; junction bases not matched to a gene: 2. This CDR3 comprises 13 residues. Germline V gene lookup returns CDR1 MGHRA and CDR2 YSYEKL.

This chain uses TRBV7-2 with TRBJ2-2; D may match TRBD1 or TRBD2 (5 bases each). Germline CDR1 and CDR2: SGHTA and FQGNSA. Trimming pared 7 bases from V and 1 base from J, leaving 16 bases between. The CDR3 has 16 residues. The CDR3 spells CASIPRGGQNTGELFF. In nucleotides, the CDR3 is TGTGCCAGCATCCCGAGGGGCGGGCAGAACACCGGGGAGCTGTTTTTT. The full variable domain, its missing parts supplied by reference TRBV7-2 and TRBJ2-2, is GAGVSQSPSNKVTEKGKDVELRCDPISGHTALYWYRQSLGQGLEFLIYFQGNSAPDKSGLPSDRFSAERTGGSVSTLTIQRTQQEDSAVYLCASIPRGGQNTGELFFGEGSRLTVL.

This clone came up a few times. The identical CDR3 is also encoded by other nucleotide sequences in the sample. The J gene is TRBJ1-2, the V gene TRBV30; 10 bases map to TRBD1. This CDR3 comprises 15 residues. V lost 1 base and J lost 4; bases outside the gene matches: 6. CDR1 is GTSNPN, CDR2 SVGIG, per germline (reference sequence). CDR3 in DNA: TGTGCCTGGAGTGGGCTGGGACAGGGGAGCTATGGCTACACCTTC. Protein: CAWSGLGQGSYGYTF.

V gene TRBV20-1 combines with J gene TRBJ2-1; TRBD2 is a possible D gene (5 bases). Germline values: CDR1 DFQATT, CDR2 SNEGSKA (reference sequence). Trimming stripped 6 bases from V and 10 bases from J, with 10 bases between. There are 10 residues in the CDR3. The CDR3 DNA reads as TGCAGTGCCAGCGGTTTGGAGCAGTTCTTC. It codes for CSASGLEQFF.

This chain connects TRBV9 to TRBJ2-7; 9 bases agree with TRBD2. Germline values: CDR1 SGDLS, CDR2 YYNGEE. Trimming cost V 5 bases and J 3 bases; bases outside gene matches: 0. CDR3 size: 12 residues. CDR3 DNA sequence: TGTGCCAGCAGGACTAGCGGCTACGAGCAGTACTTC. Amino acid sequence: CASRTSGYEQYF.

V gene TRBV7-8 combines with J gene TRBJ2-5; TRBD1 aligns across 8 bases. J gave up 4 bases and V 5 bases, and 12 bases lay outside the gene matches. The CDR3 loop spans 16 amino acids. CDR1 is SGHVS, CDR2 FQNEAQ, per germline. DNA of the CDR3: TGTGCCAGCAGCCTCACCGGGACAGGCTCCCGAGAGACCCAGTACTTC. Translated: CASSLTGTGSRETQYF.

The chain combines TRBV14 with TRBJ1-5; no clear D. In germline, CDR1 is SGHDN, CDR2 FVKESK. V lost 1 base and J lost 7, with 8 bases in between. The length of the CDR3 is 13 residues. CDR3 region: CASSQGILQPQHF. In DNA, the CDR3 is TGTGCCAGCAGCCAAGGGATCCTACAGCCCCAGCATTTT.

This chain joins TRBV29-1 and TRBJ2-7, with 8 bases fitting TRBD1. This CDR3 region has 13 residues. Germline trimming cut 6 bases from V and 4 bases from J; bases unmatched to any gene: 8. The V gene's germline CDR1 is SQVTM and CDR2 ANQGSEA. CDR3 loop: CSVVGQGTYEQYF. The CDR3, as DNA: TGCAGCGTCGTTGGACAGGGTACGTACGAGCAGTACTTC.

This chain links TRBV7-8 with TRBJ2-7; TRBD1 aligns across 7 bases. Unmatched junction bases numbered 5, after V lost 0 bases and J lost 0 bases. Per the germline V gene, CDR1 is SGHVS and CDR2 is FQNEAQ. This CDR3 has 16 amino acids. DNA of the CDR3: TGTGCCAGCAGCTTAGCAGGGGGCGCAGCCTCCTACGAGCAGTACTTC. Translation gives CASSLAGGAASYEQYF.

The chain is built from TRBV19 and TRBJ1-4; tentative D call: TRBD1 (6 bases). This CDR3 spans 15 amino acids. Trimming took 4 bases from V and 8 from J, leaving 17 bases between them. The germline gives CDR1 LNHDA, CDR2 SQIVND (reference sequence). CDR3 amino acids: CASSTVQGTQEKLFF. The CDR3 nucleotides are TGTGCCAGTAGTACAGTCCAGGGGACACAAGAAAAACTGTTTTTT.

V is TRBV30 and J is TRBJ2-3; no firm D call. Between the trimmed V and J ends, which lost 0 bases and 2 bases, there was a span of 3 bases. CDR3 size: 12 residues. Germline CDR1 reads GTSNPN; CDR2 reads SVGIG (reference sequence). The CDR3 coding sequence is TGTGCCTGGAGTGTAAACACAGATACGCAGTATTTT. Its protein is CAWSVNTDTQYF.

V is TRBV5-4 and J is TRBJ2-7; 7 bases fit TRBD2. The CDR3 length is 16 residues. V was clipped by 0 bases and J by 2 bases; unmatched bases: 8. The germline V gene has CDR1 SGHNT and CDR2 YYREEE (reference sequence). The chain's CDR3 is CASSLVRLAEPYEQYF. Here the CDR3 DNA reads TGTGCCAGCAGCTTGGTAAGGCTAGCGGAGCCCTACGAGCAGTACTTC.

The V and J genes are TRBV7-3 and TRBJ2-7; 8 nucleotides agree with TRBD1. V was pared by 3 bases and J by 4 bases, with 2 bases of the junction left unmatched. Germline V gene data show CDR1 as SGHTA and CDR2 as FQGTGA. This CDR3 has 13 amino acids. The CDR3 DNA is TGTGCCAGCAGCTTGACAGGGGAATACGAGCAGTACTTC. Translating it yields CASSLTGEYEQYF.

The V and J genes are TRBV9 and TRBJ2-2, with 8 bases that match TRBD2. V was pared by 4 bases and J by 0 bases, with 5 bases of the junction left unmatched. The CDR3 consists of 16 residues. Germline V CDR1 and CDR2: SGDLS, YYNGEE. The CDR3 spells CASSLLAGTNTGELFF. The CDR3 DNA is TGTGCCAGCAGCTTATTAGCGGGAACGAACACCGGGGAGCTGTTTTTT.

The rearrangement uses TRBV15 and TRBJ1-3; D unclear. CDR3 length equals 16 residues. With 5 bases removed from V and 0 bases from J, the gap between germline ends came to 14 bases. Germline CDR1 is LNHNV and CDR2 is YYDKDF (reference sequence). CDR3 DNA sequence: TGTGCCACCAGCGGAAAGGACGTTCACTCTGGAAACACCATATATTTT. Amino acid sequence: CATSGKDVHSGNTIYF.

This clone was recorded only once. The V gene is TRBV7-9, the J gene TRBJ2-7, with 9 nucleotides matching TRBD1. The CDR3 runs to 14 residues. V trimming: 6 bases; J trimming: 5 bases; junction bases outside the gene matches: 8. Germline-derived CDR1 and CDR2 are SEHNR and FQNEAQ (reference sequence). This CDR3 is CASSLTGGQNEQYF. CDR3 nucleotide sequence: TGTGCCAGCAGTCTGACAGGGGGTCAGAACGAGCAGTACTTC.

The chain has TRBV5-1 and TRBJ2-1, with a possible D match to TRBD2 (6 bases). The germline gives CDR1 SGHRS, CDR2 YFSETQ. The CDR3 length is 13 residues. The V and J ends lost 8 bases and 5 bases respectively, with 14 bases between them. For the CDR3, the DNA is TGCGCCAGTTCCGGGACTGTCAACAATGAGCAGTTCTTC. Amino acid sequence: CASSGTVNNEQFF.

As concerns this clone: A far larger clone is one base from this, pointing to a likely read error. Likely a read error: the CDR3 ends without its conserved phenylalanine or tryptophan. J is TRBJ1-6 and V is TRBV28; 7 bases map to TRBD1. The V segment lost 6 bases and the J segment 10 bases; nucleotides outside the gene matches: 12. This CDR3 contains 15 residues. Germline CDR1 is MDHEN and CDR2 is SYDVKM. The DNA of the CDR3 is TGTGCCAGCAGCCCACCGGGACAGCGTATCTCACCCCTCCACCTT. Translating gives CASSPPGQRISPLHL.

This clone was detected once. V usage is TRBV7-2 and J usage is TRBJ1-2; maybe TRBD1 (5 bases). The length of the CDR3 is 14 residues. The V end was cut by 5 bases, the J end by 3 bases, with 13 bases between. The V gene's germline CDR1 is SGHTA and CDR2 FQGNSA. This CDR3 is CASSRGGSDYGYTF. The CDR3 DNA follows: TGTGCCAGCAGCCGCGGGGGGTCGGACTATGGCTACACCTTC. Combining the CDR3 with reference TRBV7-2 and TRBJ1-2 gives the whole variable domain GAGVSQSPSNKVTEKGKDVELRCDPISGHTALYWYRQSLGQGLEFLIYFQGNSAPDKSGLPSDRFSAERTGGSVSTLTIQRTQQEDSAVYLCASSRGGSDYGYTFGSGTRLTVV.

This clone was counted once. The chain couples TRBV5-1 to TRBJ2-3; 9 bases agree with TRBD2. Losses at the gene ends were 2 bases for V and 6 bases for J; bases not matched to a gene: 7. Germline V gene sequence: CDR1 SGHRS, CDR2 YFSETQ. This CDR3 has 15 residues. CDR3: CASSFLAGVGDTQYF. CDR3 nucleotide sequence: TGCGCCAGCAGCTTCTTAGCGGGAGTCGGCGATACGCAGTATTTT.

The chain uses TRBV4-3 and TRBJ1-1; D might be TRBD1 (5 bases). V was trimmed by 4 bases and J by 4 bases, leaving 13 bases between them. The germline CDR1 and CDR2 sequences are LGHNA and YSLEER. The length of the CDR3 is 14 residues. CDR3 in DNA: TGCGCCAGCAGCCCCTTTCCGGGGGTCACTGAAGCTTTCTTT. As protein: CASSPFPGVTEAFF.

Concerning this clone itself: With only one base between it and a far larger clone, this is likely a read error. This chain links TRBV6-1 with TRBJ2-7; 10 bases fit TRBD2. This CDR3 has 14 amino acids. The germline gives CDR1 MNHNS, CDR2 SASEGT. CDR3 DNA: TGTGCCAGCAATCTAGCGGGAGTCTCCCACGAGCAGTACTTC. Encoded protein: CASNLAGVSHEQYF.

Of note for this clone: Without the conserved terminal phenylalanine or tryptophan, this CDR3 likely stems from a read error. The sample holds other DNA sequences that translate to the same CDR3. The chain uses TRBV30 and TRBJ1-2, with TRBD1 matching 7 bases. Germline V gives CDR1 GTSNPN, CDR2 SVGIG (reference sequence). The CDR3 is 13 amino acids. V lost 1 base, J lost 8 bases, and 7 bases stayed unmatched. CDR3 nucleotides: TGTGCCTGGAGTGCCCTAGGGGGCTTAGGCTACACCCTA. Encoded protein: CAWSALGGLGYTL.

The chain combines TRBV2 with TRBJ2-7; tentative D call: TRBD1 (6 bases). This CDR3 spans 14 amino acids. Trimming pared 6 bases from V and 6 bases from J, leaving 18 bases between. The germline gives CDR1 SNHLY, CDR2 FYNNEI. The CDR3 region has the DNA TGTGCCAGCAGCAGAGGTCAGGGGCTGGTCGAGCAGTACTTC. Its translation: CASSRGQGLVEQYF. The entire variable domain, with the rest obtained from reference TRBV2 and TRBJ2-7, is as follows: EPEVTQTPSHQVTQMGQEVILRCVPISNHLYFYWYRQILGQKVEFLVSFYNNEISEKSEIFDDQFSVERPDGSNFTLKIRSTKLEDSAMYFCASSRGQGLVEQYFGPGTRLTVT.

The V call is TRBV4-2, the J call TRBJ2-7; 13 bases are a match to TRBD2. This CDR3 has 15 residues. Losses at the gene ends were 3 bases for V and 5 bases for J; bases not matched to a gene: 4. The germline CDR1 and CDR2 sequences are LGHNA and YNFKEQ. As DNA, the CDR3 is TGTGCCAGCAGCCAGGGACTAGCGGGAAGGAACGAGCAGTACTTC. Translated: CASSQGLAGRNEQYF.